The clone carrying this TCR beta chain was seen at least ten times. Its specificity is not known. The authors amplified TCR beta CDR3 regions from RNA transcripts. HTBI-primed RT-PCR formed the first round, and a multiplex PCR formed the second. TCRdb passed the multiplex PCR reads through MiXCR, listing each CDR3 protein once. Among roughly 480,000 distinct CDR3 sequences listed, 13% to 15% were seen once. CDR3 length: 16 amino acids. V gave up 5 bases and J gave up 1 base, with 17 bases separating them. Germline V lookup: CDR1 SGHDN, CDR2 FVKESK. This entry comes from a study of Graves' ophthalmopathy and Graves' hyperthyroidism. Study-level background: Peripheral blood was gathered at first diagnosis, ahead of any treatment whatsoever. Broader study findings: Distinction of ophthalmopathy from stable hyperthyroidism by a 13-signature model reached nearly 90% sensitivity and approximately 81% specificity.

Having ophthalmopathy, the donors showed moderate-to-severe activity, CAS ≥3 and NOSPECS ≥4, with disease lasting under 3 months. The diagnosis was founded upon clinical symptoms, serum thyroxine, TRAb, thyroid ultrasound and orbital computed tomography. The clonotype was recovered from a woman aged 25 to 39 with Graves' ophthalmopathy. The chain employs TRBV14 and TRBJ1-1; D is perhaps TRBD1 (5 bases). The sample was blood. DNA for the CDR3: TGTGCCAGCAGCTCATTGAAAGGGGTTTCGAACACTGAAGCTTTCTTT. Protein sequence: CASSSLKGVSNTEAFF.